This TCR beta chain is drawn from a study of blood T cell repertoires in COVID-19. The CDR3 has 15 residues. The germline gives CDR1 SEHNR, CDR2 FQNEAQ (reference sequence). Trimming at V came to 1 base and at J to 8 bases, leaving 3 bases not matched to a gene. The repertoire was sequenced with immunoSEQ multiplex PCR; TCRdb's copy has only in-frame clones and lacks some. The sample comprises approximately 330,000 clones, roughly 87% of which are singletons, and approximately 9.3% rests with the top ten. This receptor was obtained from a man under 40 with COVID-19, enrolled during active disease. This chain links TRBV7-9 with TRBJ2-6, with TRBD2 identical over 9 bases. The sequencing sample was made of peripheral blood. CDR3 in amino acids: CASSLGLAGTNVLTF. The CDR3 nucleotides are TGTGCCAGCAGCTTAGGCCTAGCGGGAACCAACGTCCTGACTTTC.